What follows are 24 T cell receptor beta chains derived from one specimen sequenced in a study of chemoradiotherapy in HPV16-positive cancers. The protocol was immunoSEQ multiplex PCR, while the TCRdb copy is restricted to in-frame clones and leaves out a portion. This table has 20,000 to 30,000 clones, roughly 87% appearing once. Specimen: blood, collected from a patient who underwent chemoradiotherapy. The receptors were gathered from a human donor with HPV-associated anogenital cancer.

The gene calls are TRBV27 and TRBJ1-4; D not resolved. CDR1 MNHEY and CDR2 SMNVEV come from the germline V gene (reference sequence). V was shortened by 2 bases and J by 0 bases, with 7 bases between the two germline ends. The CDR3 runs to 15 residues. CDR3 bases: TGTGCCAGCAGTTTAGCGGGGTCAACTAATGAAAAACTGTTTTTT. Its translation: CASSLAGSTNEKLFF.

The V call is TRBV2, the J call TRBJ1-5; 7 positions agree with TRBD1. Germline CDR1 reads SNHLY; CDR2 reads FYNNEI. The CDR3 length is 14 residues. V lost 4 bases, J lost 0 bases, and 0 bases stayed unmatched. CDR3 in DNA: TGTGCCAGCAGTGGGACAGGTAGCAATCAGCCCCAGCATTTT. This gives the protein CASSGTGSNQPQHF.

The chain couples TRBV19 to TRBJ1-5, with 7 nucleotides matching TRBD1. This CDR3 contains 14 residues. Germline V gives CDR1 LNHDA, CDR2 SQIVND (reference sequence). With V trimmed by 5 bases and J by 5 bases, 6 bases remained unmatched. In nucleotides, the CDR3 is TGTGCCAGTAGTCTGACAGGGTGGTATCAGCCCCAGCATTTT. Encoded protein: CASSLTGWYQPQHF.

There are a few counts of this clone. V is TRBV7-2 and J is TRBJ2-7; D remains unclear. Germline V CDR1 and CDR2: SGHTA, FQGNSA. V shed 1 base and J shed 5 bases, with 21 bases lying between them. This CDR3 contains 17 residues. CDR3 bases: TGTGCCAGCAGCTTAGAGGCAATATGGACGGGCACCAACGAGCAGTACTTC. Its protein is CASSLEAIWTGTNEQYF.

The chain joins TRBV5-1 to TRBJ2-7; D is possibly TRBD1 (6 bases). The CDR3 spans 15 residues. The germline CDR1 and CDR2 sequences are SGHRS and YFSETQ. Deletions cut 0 bases from V and 3 bases from J, with 13 bases between. The CDR3 coding sequence is TGCGCCAGCAGCTTGGACGCAGGGACATTCTACGAGCAGTACTTC. As protein: CASSLDAGTFYEQYF. The full variable domain, in which reference TRBV5-1 and TRBJ2-7 provide the parts outside the CDR3, is KAGVTQTPRYLIKTRGQQVTLSCSPISGHRSVSWYQQTPGQGLQFLFEYFSETQRNKGNFPGRFSGRQFSNSRSEMNVSTLELGDSALYLCASSLDAGTFYEQYFGPGTRLTVT.

The rearrangement uses TRBV9 and TRBJ2-3; TRBD2 agrees at 13 bases. The germline V gene has CDR1 SGDLS and CDR2 YYNGEE. The CDR3 has 16 amino acids. V lost 4 bases and J lost 4; bases outside the gene matches: 6. CDR3 sequence: CASSYMGTSGADTQYF. The CDR3 coding sequence is TGTGCCAGCAGCTACATGGGGACTAGCGGGGCAGATACGCAGTATTTT. The variable domain in full, with the rest retrieved from reference TRBV9 and TRBJ2-3, is DSGVTQTPKHLITATGQRVTLRCSPRSGDLSVYWYQQSLDQGLQFLIQYYNGEERAKGNILERFSAQQFPDLHSELNLSSLELGDSALYFCASSYMGTSGADTQYFGPGTRLTVL.

This clone was seen just once. CDR3 coding DNA: TGTGCCAGCAGCTTGCGAGTCACTGAAGCTTTCTTT. It encodes CASSLRVTEAFF. V usage is TRBV7-9 and J usage is TRBJ1-1; D uncertain. With 3 bases removed from V and 4 bases from J, the gap between germline ends came to 6 bases. The CDR3 has 12 residues. Germline V lookup: CDR1 SEHNR, CDR2 FQNEAQ (reference sequence).

The J gene is TRBJ2-1, the V gene TRBV15; 11 bases map to TRBD2. Germline V gene lookup returns CDR1 LNHNV and CDR2 YYDKDF (reference sequence). V lost 0 bases and J lost 7; bases outside the gene matches: 5. CDR3 length: 16 amino acids. CDR3 protein: CATSRDIIAGGNEQFF. CDR3 nucleotides: TGTGCCACCAGCAGAGATATAATAGCGGGAGGGAATGAGCAGTTCTTC.

The rearrangement links TRBV7-2 to TRBJ1-5; D is unclear. CDR1 and CDR2 from the germline V gene are SGHTA and FQGNSA. The CDR3 spans 14 residues. V lost 3 bases and J lost 0, with 6 bases in between. CDR3 bases: TGTGCCAGCAGCTTTACAGCTAGCAATCAGCCCCAGCATTTT. Amino acid sequence: CASSFTASNQPQHF.

This rearrangement joins TRBV6-5 to TRBJ1-1, with 7 bases identical to TRBD1. J lost 11 bases, V lost 6 bases, and 9 bases had no gene match. Germline CDR1 and CDR2: MNHEY and SVGAGI. The CDR3 length is 12 residues. Here the CDR3 reads CASRDRSFRAFF. The DNA for the CDR3 is TGTGCCAGCAGGGACAGGTCCTTTAGGGCTTTCTTT.

The V gene is TRBV7-8, the J gene TRBJ2-2; 9 bases map to TRBD1. The CDR3 runs to 15 residues. V was clipped by 6 bases and J by 6 bases; unmatched bases: 8. Germline V gene sequence: CDR1 SGHVS, CDR2 FQNEAQ. The CDR3: CASRSGTGSAGELFF. CDR3 DNA sequence: TGTGCCAGCAGGTCCGGGACAGGGTCAGCCGGGGAGCTGTTTTTT.

The chain has TRBV7-2 and TRBJ2-4; D is unclear. CDR1 SGHTA and CDR2 FQGNSA come from the germline V gene. V lost 4 bases and J lost 2, with 9 bases in between. This CDR3 contains 14 residues. CDR3 sequence reads: CASSSTRSKNIQYF. In nucleotides, the CDR3 is TGTGCCAGCAGCTCGACGAGGTCCAAAAACATTCAGTACTTC.

The chain combines TRBV4-2 with TRBJ2-1; maybe TRBD1 (5 bases). V gave up 2 bases and J gave up 4 bases, with 9 bases separating them. Looked up from germline, CDR1 is LGHNA and CDR2 is YNFKEQ. CDR3 length equals 14 residues. DNA of the CDR3: TGTGCCAGCAGCCAACCAGACAGATACAATGAGCAGTTCTTC. This encodes CASSQPDRYNEQFF.

The chain is built from TRBV14 and TRBJ1-2, with D possibly TRBD1 on 5 matching bases. Between the trimmed V and J ends, which lost 5 bases and 0 bases, there was a span of 16 bases. This CDR3 spans 16 amino acids. Germline assignment: CDR1 SGHDN and CDR2 FVKESK. The CDR3 sequence is CASSLMGRDSNYGYTF. CDR3 DNA: TGTGCCAGCAGCTTGATGGGACGGGATTCTAACTATGGCTACACCTTC.

This chain joins TRBV19 and TRBJ2-7, with 7 bases identical to TRBD1. Trimming took 5 bases from V and 6 from J; bases not matched to a gene: 10. Germline CDR1 and CDR2: LNHDA and SQIVND (reference sequence). The CDR3 runs 14 residues. The DNA of the CDR3 is TGTGCCAGTAGTGAACAGGGGAGAACCGGCGAGCAGTACTTC. This sequence encodes CASSEQGRTGEQYF.

A few counts support this clone. The rearrangement uses TRBV5-4 and TRBJ1-1; D is undetermined. Trimming removed 4 bases at V and 0 bases at J, with 13 bases between. Germline loops: CDR1 SGHNT, CDR2 YYREEE (reference sequence). This CDR3 has 15 residues. CDR3 sequence: CASSEWNRVNTEAFF. Here the CDR3 DNA reads TGTGCCAGCAGCGAGTGGAACAGAGTGAACACTGAAGCTTTCTTT.

The table lists this clone with a few counts. This chain connects TRBV2 to TRBJ1-5, with 7 bases that match TRBD1. V shed 6 bases, J shed 2 bases, and the junction held 19 bases outside the gene matches. Germline assignment: CDR1 SNHLY and CDR2 FYNNEI. The CDR3 consists of 19 residues. This chain's CDR3 is CASRPQRGSGGAGNQPQHF. The DNA of the CDR3 is TGTGCCAGCAGGCCTCAACGGGGCTCAGGGGGAGCGGGCAATCAGCCCCAGCATTTT.

This chain connects TRBV11-2 to TRBJ2-3, with no clear D. The V and J ends lost 5 bases and 0 bases respectively, with 18 bases between them. Germline CDR1 is SGHAT and CDR2 is FQNNGV. The CDR3 runs to 17 residues. The chain's CDR3 is CASSPSASAPSTDTQYF. For the CDR3, the DNA is TGTGCCAGCAGCCCCTCAGCAAGCGCCCCGAGCACAGATACGCAGTATTTT.

V is TRBV19 and J is TRBJ2-2, with 8 positions matching TRBD1. The J segment lost 7 bases and the V segment lost 6 bases, leaving 7 bases of the junction unmatched. From germline, CDR1 is LNHDA and CDR2 SQIVND (reference sequence). The CDR3 runs 14 residues. The CDR3 coding sequence is TGTGCCAGTAGCGGACAGGGAACGGTCGGGGAGCTGTTTTTT. This translates into CASSGQGTVGELFF.

This chain uses TRBV19 with TRBJ1-1; no reliable D call. This CDR3 region has 13 residues. V lost 4 bases to trimming and J lost 1 base, with 7 bases between them. The germline gives CDR1 LNHDA, CDR2 SQIVND (reference sequence). The CDR3 region has the DNA TGTGCCAGTAGTAAGGTTGAGAACACTGAAGCTTTCTTT. It translates to CASSKVENTEAFF.

The J gene is TRBJ2-7, the V gene TRBV11-2, with D possibly TRBD1 on 5 matching bases. CDR3 length: 16 amino acids. V dropped 5 bases and J dropped 1 base, with 18 bases sitting between them. From germline, CDR1 is SGHAT and CDR2 FQNNGV. CDR3 nucleotide sequence: TGTGCCAGCAGCCGGGCTAGGGGCAGGTTGTCCTACGAGCAGTACTTC. Its protein is CASSRARGRLSYEQYF.

The V and J genes are TRBV19 and TRBJ1-2, with 7 bases lining up with TRBD1. Germline loops: CDR1 LNHDA, CDR2 SQIVND (reference sequence). The V gene end was trimmed by 4 bases and the J gene end by 5 bases; junction bases not matched to a gene: 4. The CDR3 is made up of 13 amino acids. DNA of the CDR3: TGTGCCAGTAGTAGGGACAGTCGATATGGCTACACCTTC. Translation: CASSRDSRYGYTF.

CDR3 DNA sequence: TGTGCCAGCAGCTTGGCAATTACGGGACAGGTGCACTACGAGCAGTACTTC. Protein: CASSLAITGQVHYEQYF. The chain is built from TRBV5-8 and TRBJ2-7; 8 positions match TRBD1. The CDR3 covers 17 residues. The germline V gene encodes CDR1 SGHTS and CDR2 YDEGEE. V was pared by 0 bases and J by 3 bases, with 11 bases of the junction left unmatched.

This clone occurred a few times. V usage is TRBV4-3 and J usage is TRBJ2-5, with D perhaps matching TRBD1 (7 bases). Germline lookup yields CDR1 LGHNA and CDR2 YSLEER. This CDR3 spans 17 amino acids. V lost 1 base, J lost 9 bases, and 24 bases lay in between. CDR3 region: CASSQVTSRGVRRAQYF. The CDR3 bases are TGCGCCAGCAGCCAAGTCACTTCCAGGGGGGTACGTAGGGCCCAGTACTTC.